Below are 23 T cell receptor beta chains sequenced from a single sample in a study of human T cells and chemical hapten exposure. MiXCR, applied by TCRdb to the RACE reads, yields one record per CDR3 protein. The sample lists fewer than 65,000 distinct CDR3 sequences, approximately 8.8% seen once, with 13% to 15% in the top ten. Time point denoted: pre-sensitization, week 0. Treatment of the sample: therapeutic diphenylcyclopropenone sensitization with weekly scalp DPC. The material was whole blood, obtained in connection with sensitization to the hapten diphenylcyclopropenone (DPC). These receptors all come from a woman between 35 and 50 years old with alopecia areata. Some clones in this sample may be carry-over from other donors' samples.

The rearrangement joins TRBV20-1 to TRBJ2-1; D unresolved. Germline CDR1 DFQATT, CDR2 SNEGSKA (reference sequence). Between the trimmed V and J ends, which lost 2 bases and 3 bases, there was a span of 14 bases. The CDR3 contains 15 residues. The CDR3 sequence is CSARKDQRYYNEQFF. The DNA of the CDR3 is TGCAGTGCTAGAAAGGACCAGAGGTACTACAATGAGCAGTTCTTC.

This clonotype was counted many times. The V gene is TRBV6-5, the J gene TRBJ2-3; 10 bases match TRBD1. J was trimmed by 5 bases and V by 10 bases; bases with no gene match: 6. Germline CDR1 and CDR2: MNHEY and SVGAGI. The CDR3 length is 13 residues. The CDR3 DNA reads TGTGCCACGACAGGGGGCTCAAGAGATACGCAGTATTTT. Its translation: CATTGGSRDTQYF.

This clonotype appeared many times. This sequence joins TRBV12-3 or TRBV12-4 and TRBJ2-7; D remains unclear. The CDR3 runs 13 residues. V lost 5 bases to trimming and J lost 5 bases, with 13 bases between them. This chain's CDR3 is CASSGATADEQYF. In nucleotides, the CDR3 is TGTGCCAGCAGTGGTGCAACAGCCGACGAGCAGTACTTC.

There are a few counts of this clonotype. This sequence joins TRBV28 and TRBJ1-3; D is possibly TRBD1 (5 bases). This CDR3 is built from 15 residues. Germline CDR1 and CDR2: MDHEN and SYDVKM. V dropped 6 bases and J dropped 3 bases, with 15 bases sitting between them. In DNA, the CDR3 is TGTGCCAGCAGCCCTCAGGGAGGCGTTGGAAACACCATATATTTT. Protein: CASSPQGGVGNTIYF.

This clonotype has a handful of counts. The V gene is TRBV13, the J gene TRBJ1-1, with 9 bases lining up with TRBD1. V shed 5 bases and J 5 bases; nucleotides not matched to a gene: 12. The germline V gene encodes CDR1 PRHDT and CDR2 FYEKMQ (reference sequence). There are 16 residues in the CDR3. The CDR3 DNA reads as TGTGCCAGCAGCCCCACGGGACAGGGTTTGAGAACTGAAGCTTTCTTT. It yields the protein CASSPTGQGLRTEAFF.

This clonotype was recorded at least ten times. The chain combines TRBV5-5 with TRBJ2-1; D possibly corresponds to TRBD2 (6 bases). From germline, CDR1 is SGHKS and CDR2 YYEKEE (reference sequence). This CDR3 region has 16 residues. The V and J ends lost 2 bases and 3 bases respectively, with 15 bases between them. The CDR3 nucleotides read TGTGCCAGCAGCTTAGAGGCTAGCGTTTTCTACAATGAGCAGTTCTTC. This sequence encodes CASSLEASVFYNEQFF. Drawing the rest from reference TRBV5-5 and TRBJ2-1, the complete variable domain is DAGVTQSPTHLIKTRGQQVTLRCSPISGHKSVSWYQQVLGQGPQFIFQYYEKEERGRGNFPDRFSARQFPNYSSELNVNALLLGDSALYLCASSLEASVFYNEQFFGPGTRLTVL.

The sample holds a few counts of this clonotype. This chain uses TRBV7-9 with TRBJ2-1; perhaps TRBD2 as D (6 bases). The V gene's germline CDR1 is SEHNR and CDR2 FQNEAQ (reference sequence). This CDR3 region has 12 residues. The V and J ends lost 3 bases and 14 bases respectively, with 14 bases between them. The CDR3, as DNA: TGTGCCAGCAGCTTTGGAGGGGACCAGGAGTTCTTC. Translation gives CASSFGGDQEFF.

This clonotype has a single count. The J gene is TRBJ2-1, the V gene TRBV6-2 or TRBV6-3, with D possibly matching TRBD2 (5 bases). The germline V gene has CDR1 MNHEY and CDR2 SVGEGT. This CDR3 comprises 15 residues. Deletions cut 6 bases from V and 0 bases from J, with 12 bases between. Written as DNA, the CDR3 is TGTGCCAGCAGCCCTTCGCGGGTCTCCTACAATGAGCAGTTCTTC. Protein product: CASSPSRVSYNEQFF.

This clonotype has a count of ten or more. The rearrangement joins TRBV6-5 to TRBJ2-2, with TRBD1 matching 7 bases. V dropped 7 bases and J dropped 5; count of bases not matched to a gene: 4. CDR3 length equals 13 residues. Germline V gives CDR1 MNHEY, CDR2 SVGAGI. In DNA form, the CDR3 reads TGTGCCAGCAAGGAGACAGGGACCGGGGAGCTGTTTTTT. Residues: CASKETGTGELFF.

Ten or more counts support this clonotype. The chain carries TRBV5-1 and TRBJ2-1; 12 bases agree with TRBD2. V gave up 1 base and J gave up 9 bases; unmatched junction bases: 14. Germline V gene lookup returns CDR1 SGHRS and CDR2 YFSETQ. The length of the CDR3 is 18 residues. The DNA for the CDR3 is TGCGCCAGCAGCTTGTTTCTAGCGGGGGGGCCGGTTTCCCTTGAGCAGTTCTTC. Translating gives CASSLFLAGGPVSLEQFF.

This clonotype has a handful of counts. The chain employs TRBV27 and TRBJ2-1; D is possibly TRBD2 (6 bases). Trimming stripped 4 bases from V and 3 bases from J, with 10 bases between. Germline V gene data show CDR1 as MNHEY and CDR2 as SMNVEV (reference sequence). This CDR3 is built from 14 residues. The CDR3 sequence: CASSSETSYNEQFF. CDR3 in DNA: TGTGCCAGCAGTTCCGAGACTAGCTACAATGAGCAGTTCTTC.

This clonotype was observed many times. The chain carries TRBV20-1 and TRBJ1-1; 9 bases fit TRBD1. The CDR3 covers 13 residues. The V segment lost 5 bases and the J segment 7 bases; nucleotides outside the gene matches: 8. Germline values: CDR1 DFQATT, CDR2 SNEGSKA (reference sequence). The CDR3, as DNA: TGCAGTGCTCCGATAAGACAGGGGGGTGAAGCTTTCTTT. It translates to CSAPIRQGGEAFF.

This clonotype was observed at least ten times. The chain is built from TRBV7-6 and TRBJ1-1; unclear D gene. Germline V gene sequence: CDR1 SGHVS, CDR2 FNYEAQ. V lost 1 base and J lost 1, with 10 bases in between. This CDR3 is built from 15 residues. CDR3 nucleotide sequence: TGTGCCAGCAGCTTAGACCTGACTAAGAACACTGAAGCTTTCTTT. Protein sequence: CASSLDLTKNTEAFF.

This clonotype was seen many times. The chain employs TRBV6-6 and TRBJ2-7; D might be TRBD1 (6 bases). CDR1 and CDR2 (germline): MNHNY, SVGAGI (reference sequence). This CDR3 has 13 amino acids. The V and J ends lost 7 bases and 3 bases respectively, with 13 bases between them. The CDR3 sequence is CASTRQAYYEQYF. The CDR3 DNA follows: TGTGCCAGCACCAGACAGGCCTACTACGAGCAGTACTTC.

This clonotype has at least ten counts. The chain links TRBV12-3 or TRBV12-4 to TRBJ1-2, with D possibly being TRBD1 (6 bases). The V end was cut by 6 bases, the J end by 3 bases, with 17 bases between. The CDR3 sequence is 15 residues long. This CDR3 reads CASSPGAGEDYGYTF. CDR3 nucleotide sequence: TGTGCCAGCAGCCCAGGGGCGGGGGAAGACTATGGCTACACCTTC.

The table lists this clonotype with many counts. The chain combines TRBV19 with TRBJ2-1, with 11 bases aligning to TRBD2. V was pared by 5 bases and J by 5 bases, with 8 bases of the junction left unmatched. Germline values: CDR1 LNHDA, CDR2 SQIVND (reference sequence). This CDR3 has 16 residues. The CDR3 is CASSPAKLAGDNEQFF. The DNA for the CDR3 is TGTGCCAGTAGTCCAGCAAAACTAGCGGGGGACAATGAGCAGTTCTTC.

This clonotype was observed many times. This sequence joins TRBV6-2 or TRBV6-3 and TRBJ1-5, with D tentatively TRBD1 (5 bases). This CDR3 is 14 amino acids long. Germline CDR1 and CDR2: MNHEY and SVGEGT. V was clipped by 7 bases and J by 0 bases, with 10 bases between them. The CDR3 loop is CASNRIDSNQPQHF. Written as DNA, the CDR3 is TGTGCCAGCAACAGGATCGATAGCAATCAGCCCCAGCATTTT.

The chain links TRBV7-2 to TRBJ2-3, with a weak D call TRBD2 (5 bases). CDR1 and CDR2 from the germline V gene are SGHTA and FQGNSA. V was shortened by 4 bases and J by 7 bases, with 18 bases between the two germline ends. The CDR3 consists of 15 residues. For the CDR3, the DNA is TGTGCCAGCAGCTATGGTCCCGGGGTACGGAATACGCAGTATTTT. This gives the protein CASSYGPGVRNTQYF.

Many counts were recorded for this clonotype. This CDR3 reads CSAGGTSGDTQYF. CDR3 in DNA: TGCAGTGCTGGGGGGACTTCAGGAGATACGCAGTATTTT. The chain is built from TRBV20-1 and TRBJ2-3; possibly TRBD2 for D (6 bases). This CDR3 has 13 residues. V was shortened by 5 bases and J by 5 bases, with 14 bases between the two germline ends. The germline V gene encodes CDR1 DFQATT and CDR2 SNEGSKA (reference sequence).

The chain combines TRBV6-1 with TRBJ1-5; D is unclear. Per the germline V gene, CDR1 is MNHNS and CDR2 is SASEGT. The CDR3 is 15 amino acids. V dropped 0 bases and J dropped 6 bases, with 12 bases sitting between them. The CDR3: CASSEAPGIIQPQHF. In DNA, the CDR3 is TGTGCCAGCAGTGAAGCCCCGGGTATAATTCAGCCCCAGCATTTT.

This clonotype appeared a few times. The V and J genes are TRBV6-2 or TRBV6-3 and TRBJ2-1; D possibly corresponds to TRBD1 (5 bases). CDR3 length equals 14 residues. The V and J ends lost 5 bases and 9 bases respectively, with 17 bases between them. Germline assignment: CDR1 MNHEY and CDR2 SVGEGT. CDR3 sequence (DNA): TGTGCCAGCAGTGAGCGACAGCCTGTTGGTGAGCAGTTCTTC. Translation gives CASSERQPVGEQFF.

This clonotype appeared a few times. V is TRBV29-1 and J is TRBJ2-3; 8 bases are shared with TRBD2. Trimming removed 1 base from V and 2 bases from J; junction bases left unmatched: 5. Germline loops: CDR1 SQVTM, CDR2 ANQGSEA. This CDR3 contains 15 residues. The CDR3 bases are TGCAGCGTTGAAGGAGAGCGGGGGTTCACAGATACGCAGTATTTT. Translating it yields CSVEGERGFTDTQYF.

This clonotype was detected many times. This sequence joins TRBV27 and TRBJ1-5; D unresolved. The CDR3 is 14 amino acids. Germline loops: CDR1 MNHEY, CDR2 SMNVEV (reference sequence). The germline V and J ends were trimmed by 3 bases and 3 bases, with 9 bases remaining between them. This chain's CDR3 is CASSLSRNNQPQHF. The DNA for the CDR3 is TGTGCCAGCAGTTTGAGTCGGAACAATCAGCCCCAGCATTTT.